The clone carrying this TCR beta chain was seen a few times. The data were taken from a study of blood T cell repertoires in COVID-19. Looking at the study overall: Sites in the United States, Italy and Spain provided acute and convalescent COVID-19 samples.

V was trimmed by 7 bases and J by 3 bases, leaving 12 bases between them. CDR1 and CDR2 (germline): SGHAT, FQNNGV. The CDR3 is 13 amino acids. Clones were read by immunoSEQ multiplex PCR, and TCRdb kept only the in-frame ones, dropping some. The repertoire includes 230,000 or so clones, 80% to 85% of them detected once, and about 3% sits in the top ten. The sequence derives from a man aged 50-60 years who had recovered from COVID-19. This chain joins TRBV11-2 and TRBJ2-5; possible D gene TRBD2, 6 bases. Sequencing was carried out using PBMCs or T cells enriched from blood (not recorded which). The CDR3 loop is CASTLLAEETQYF. The CDR3 DNA follows: TGTGCCAGCACCCTACTAGCAGAAGAGACCCAGTACTTC.